This T cell receptor (beta chain) was captured by sequencing in a study of blood T cell repertoires in COVID-19. Here immunoSEQ multiplex PCR was the method, and the copy in TCRdb shows in-frame clones only, minus some. The table includes 250,000 to 350,000 clones, around 90% detected once. CDR1 SGDLS and CDR2 YYNGEE come from the germline V gene. The CDR3 is made up of 17 amino acids. V trimming: 3 bases; J trimming: 0 bases; junction bases outside the gene matches: 2. This clone was detected once. Clinical history as reported by participants underpinned cohort assignment. Sequencing input: PBMCs or T cells enriched from blood (not recorded which). The chain employs TRBV9 and TRBJ2-3; 15 bases agree with TRBD2. The receptor comes from a woman in her fifties or sixties in a cohort exposed to, infected with or recovered from COVID-19 (not recorded which). The CDR3 coding sequence is TGTGCCAGCAGCGCCGGGACTAGCGGGAGGAGCACAGATACGCAGTATTTT. Translation: CASSAGTSGRSTDTQYF. The full variable domain, with the rest looked up from reference TRBV9 and TRBJ2-3, is DSGVTQTPKHLITATGQRVTLRCSPRSGDLSVYWYQQSLDQGLQFLIQYYNGEERAKGNILERFSAQQFPDLHSELNLSSLELGDSALYFCASSAGTSGRSTDTQYFGPGTRLTVL.